A single sample gave rise to the 23 T cell receptor beta chains below, sequenced in a study of blood T cell repertoires in COVID-19. This table comes from immunoSEQ multiplex PCR, and its TCRdb copy is limited to in-frame clones, with some not included. The sample carries some 200,000 clones, roughly 80% recorded once. What was sequenced was peripheral blood. The receptors here all came from a woman older than 75 with COVID-19, enrolled during active disease.

The V and J genes are TRBV13 and TRBJ2-3, with a weak D call TRBD2 (6 bases). In germline, CDR1 is PRHDT, CDR2 FYEKMQ (reference sequence). CDR3 size: 16 residues. V was cut by 4 bases and J by 0 bases, with 14 bases left in between. The CDR3 DNA is TGTGCCAGCAGCTCGCTAGCGCGCTCTAGCACAGATACGCAGTATTTT. It specifies CASSSLARSSTDTQYF.

Points on this clone: The same CDR3 can be traced to other DNA sequences in this sample. The rearrangement joins TRBV5-4 to TRBJ1-4; D gene ambiguous. The V gene lost 2 bases and the J gene lost 2 bases, with 7 bases spanning the gap. The germline CDR1 and CDR2 sequences are SGHNT and YYREEE (reference sequence). The CDR3 extends over 14 amino acids. CDR3 region: CASSLSGTNEKLFF. In nucleotides, the CDR3 is TGTGCCAGCAGCTTATCGGGGACTAATGAAAAACTGTTTTTT.

CDR3 in amino acids: CASSLAGGLVSEQFF. The CDR3 DNA is TGTGCCAGCAGCTTAGCGGGGGGACTAGTCAGTGAGCAGTTCTTC. The chain employs TRBV7-8 and TRBJ2-1; 8 bases fit TRBD2. The trim removed 0 bases at V and 9 bases at J, leaving 7 bases unmatched. This CDR3 has 15 residues. Germline V lookup: CDR1 SGHVS, CDR2 FQNEAQ.

The chain combines TRBV24-1 with TRBJ2-2; 7 bases agree with TRBD2. The CDR3 runs 14 residues. Trimming removed 10 bases from V and 0 bases from J; junction bases left unmatched: 4. Germline V gene data show CDR1 as KGHDR and CDR2 as SFDVKD. CDR3 sequence (DNA): TGTGCCACGGGGCGGGGGTCGAACACCGGGGAGCTGTTTTTT. Amino acid sequence: CATGRGSNTGELFF.

The rearrangement links TRBV29-1 to TRBJ1-4; no clear D gene. Germline CDR1 SQVTM, CDR2 ANQGSEA. This CDR3 region has 14 residues. Trimming stripped 4 bases from V and 8 bases from J, with 17 bases between. CDR3 nucleotides: TGCAGCGTTGTTGGGCCTCAATCCCAGGAAAAACTGTTTTTT. As protein: CSVVGPQSQEKLFF.

The chain uses TRBV29-1 and TRBJ1-2, with D maybe TRBD1 (5 bases). This CDR3 is 12 amino acids long. Trimming pared 3 bases from V and 4 bases from J, leaving 9 bases between. From germline, CDR1 is SQVTM and CDR2 ANQGSEA. The CDR3 coding sequence is TGCAGCGTTGACGGGGGGGGCTATGGCTACACCTTC. It yields the protein CSVDGGGYGYTF. The full variable domain, in which reference TRBV29-1 and TRBJ1-2 provide the parts outside the CDR3, is SAVISQKPSRDICQRGTSLTIQCQVDSQVTMMFWYRQQPGQSLTLIATANQGSEATYESGFVIDKFPISRPNLTFSTLTVSNMSPEDSSIYLCSVDGGGYGYTFGSGTRLTVV.

The chain carries TRBV6-5 and TRBJ1-4; 8 bases agree with TRBD1. This CDR3 spans 15 amino acids. The V segment lost 5 bases and the J segment 7 bases; nucleotides outside the gene matches: 9. Looked up from germline, CDR1 is MNHEY and CDR2 is SVGAGI. The DNA of the CDR3 is TGTGCCAGCAGTAGTACAGGGGGAGGGAGTGAAAAACTGTTTTTT. Residues: CASSSTGGGSEKLFF.

The chain uses TRBV5-1 and TRBJ2-5, with 8 bases aligning to TRBD1. Germline CDR1 and CDR2: SGHRS and YFSETQ. V lost 2 bases, J lost 7 bases, and 7 bases stayed unmatched. This CDR3 comprises 14 residues. DNA for the CDR3: TGCGCCAGCAGCTTACCAGGGGGCGCGGGGACCCAGTACTTC. Protein: CASSLPGGAGTQYF.

This clone was seen at least ten times. The V and J genes are TRBV7-2 and TRBJ1-3, with 9 bases that match TRBD1. There are 15 residues in the CDR3. Trimming cost V 6 bases and J 4 bases; bases outside gene matches: 7. Germline V CDR1 and CDR2: SGHTA, FQGNSA. CDR3 nucleotide sequence: TGTGCCAGCAGATCCACAGGGGGCATGGGAAACACCATATATTTT. It translates to CASRSTGGMGNTIYF.

This clone was counted once. V and J are TRBV19 and TRBJ1-5, with 7 bases lining up with TRBD1. The V and J ends lost 11 bases and 4 bases, in that order; junction bases with no gene match: 11. The germline V gene encodes CDR1 LNHDA and CDR2 SQIVND (reference sequence). The CDR3 extends over 14 amino acids. CDR3 region: CASRTGQVNQPQHF. CDR3 coding DNA: TGTGCCTCTAGGACCGGACAGGTTAATCAGCCCCAGCATTTT.

V gene TRBV9 combines with J gene TRBJ1-4, with D unclear. The CDR3 runs to 16 residues. The V end lost 3 bases, the J end lost 0 bases, and 12 bases lay between the germline ends. Germline CDR1 reads SGDLS; CDR2 reads YYNGEE. CDR3 sequence reads: CASSGTPGATNEKLFF. CDR3 in DNA: TGTGCCAGCAGCGGGACCCCGGGAGCAACTAATGAAAAACTGTTTTTT.

Written as DNA, the CDR3 is TGCAGCGTTGAAGACTCACGAGATACTGAAGCTTTCTTT. Translated: CSVEDSRDTEAFF. V gene TRBV29-1 combines with J gene TRBJ1-1; D not certain. From germline, CDR1 is SQVTM and CDR2 ANQGSEA. V shed 0 bases and J shed 5 bases, with 10 bases lying between them. This CDR3 has 13 amino acids.

This clone was counted once. The genes are TRBV6-5 and TRBJ2-3, with TRBD1 matching over 10 bases. V was clipped by 6 bases and J by 6 bases; unmatched bases: 9. CDR1 and CDR2 from the germline V gene are MNHEY and SVGAGI. CDR3 size: 15 residues. DNA for the CDR3: TGTGCCAGCAGCACCGACAGGGGGCTTTTTGATACGCAGTATTTT. Translated, it gives CASSTDRGLFDTQYF.

J is TRBJ2-1 and V is TRBV7-2; TRBD2 is a possible D gene (6 bases). The CDR3 extends over 17 amino acids. The germline CDR1 and CDR2 sequences are SGHTA and FQGNSA. Trimming stripped 1 base from V and 2 bases from J, with 15 bases between. The CDR3 sequence: CASSLGLGGTAYNEQFF. CDR3 DNA sequence: TGTGCCAGCAGCTTAGGCCTAGGAGGGACCGCCTACAATGAGCAGTTCTTC.

The CDR3 loop is CASTRDSATDTQYF. The CDR3 nucleotides read TGTGCCAGCACTCGGGACTCGGCCACAGATACGCAGTATTTT. The genes are TRBV2 and TRBJ2-3, with TRBD2 as a possible D gene (6 bases). CDR3 length equals 14 residues. V dropped 7 bases and J dropped 2 bases, with 13 bases sitting between them. Germline lookup yields CDR1 SNHLY and CDR2 FYNNEI.

J is TRBJ1-1 and V is TRBV7-3; D gene unclear. V was trimmed by 6 bases and J by 0 bases, leaving 8 bases between them. The CDR3 is 13 amino acids. Germline assignment: CDR1 SGHTA and CDR2 FQGTGA. CDR3 DNA: TGTGCCAGCAGTTCCCAAATGAACACTGAAGCTTTCTTT. Translating gives CASSSQMNTEAFF.

This clone is a singleton in its sample. V and J are TRBV7-9 and TRBJ2-3; no definite D call. Looked up from germline, CDR1 is SEHNR and CDR2 is FQNEAQ (reference sequence). V lost 4 bases, J lost 2 bases, and 19 bases lay in between. The CDR3 extends over 17 amino acids. CDR3 bases: TGTGCCAGCAGCTCAACCCGAGGCAACGGATTCACAGATACGCAGTATTTT. It codes for CASSSTRGNGFTDTQYF.

This clone was picked up a small number of times. The gene calls are TRBV19 and TRBJ1-5; D gene unclear. The CDR3 consists of 14 residues. V shed 5 bases and J shed 4 bases, with 12 bases lying between them. Germline V lookup: CDR1 LNHDA, CDR2 SQIVND (reference sequence). The DNA for the CDR3 is TGTGCCAGTAGTCCGCCGGGGAGTAATCAGCCCCAGCATTTT. Amino acid sequence: CASSPPGSNQPQHF.

The rearrangement joins TRBV10-3 to TRBJ2-2; 12 bases line up with TRBD1. In germline, CDR1 is ENHRY, CDR2 SYGVKD. This CDR3 has 14 amino acids. J gave up 6 bases and V 11 bases, and 7 bases lay outside the gene matches. CDR3 coding DNA: TGTGCCGCCGCGGGACAGGGGGCCGCCGGGGAGCTGTTTTTT. Its translation: CAAAGQGAAGELFF.

Details on this clone: This sample includes further DNA sequences coding for the same CDR3. This chain uses TRBV28 with TRBJ1-2; TRBD1 is a possible D gene (6 bases). The CDR3 sequence is 13 residues long. Germline V gene sequence: CDR1 MDHEN, CDR2 SYDVKM. Trimming left V 5 bases short and J 2 bases short, with 9 bases between. CDR3 nucleotide sequence: TGTGCCAGCAGTCCAGACAGGAACTATGGCTACACCTTC. This sequence encodes CASSPDRNYGYTF.

The V gene is TRBV2, the J gene TRBJ2-1, with 12 positions matching TRBD2. The J segment lost 7 bases and the V segment lost 7 bases, leaving 8 bases of the junction unmatched. Germline V gene lookup returns CDR1 SNHLY and CDR2 FYNNEI. The CDR3 loop spans 15 amino acids. The CDR3 DNA sequence: TGTGCCAGCACCGAGGAGCTAGCGGGGGGGAATGAGCAGTTCTTC. It specifies CASTEELAGGNEQFF.

The rearrangement joins TRBV2 to TRBJ1-1; a possible D gene is TRBD1 (6 bases). Germline values: CDR1 SNHLY, CDR2 FYNNEI. CDR3 length: 15 amino acids. Trimming cost V 4 bases and J 7 bases, with 19 bases left between them. This chain's CDR3 is CASSASGGFMSEAFF. The CDR3, as DNA: TGTGCCAGCAGTGCCTCGGGGGGCTTCATGAGTGAAGCTTTCTTT.

The chain links TRBV7-2 to TRBJ2-5; D ambiguous. The CDR3 loop spans 14 amino acids. The ends were cut back, 4 bases at V and 1 base at J, with 10 bases in the middle. Germline V gene sequence: CDR1 SGHTA, CDR2 FQGNSA. For the CDR3, the DNA is TGTGCCAGCAGCTCGTCCAGGTCCCAAGAGACCCAGTACTTC. This codes for CASSSSRSQETQYF.